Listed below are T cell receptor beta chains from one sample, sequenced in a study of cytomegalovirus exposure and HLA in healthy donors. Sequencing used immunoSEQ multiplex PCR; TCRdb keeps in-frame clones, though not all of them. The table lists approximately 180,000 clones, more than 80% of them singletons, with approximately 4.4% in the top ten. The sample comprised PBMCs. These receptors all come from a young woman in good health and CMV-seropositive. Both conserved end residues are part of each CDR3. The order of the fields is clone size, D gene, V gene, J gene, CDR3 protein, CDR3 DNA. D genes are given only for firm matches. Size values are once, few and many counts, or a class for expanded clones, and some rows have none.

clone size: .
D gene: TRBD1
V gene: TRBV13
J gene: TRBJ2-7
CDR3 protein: CASSPGTETYEQYF
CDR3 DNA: TGTGCCAGCAGTCCAGGGACAGAAACCTACGAGCAGTACTTC

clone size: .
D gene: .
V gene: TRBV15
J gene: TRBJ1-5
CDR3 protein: CATSSQVPDTYQPQHF
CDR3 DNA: TGTGCCACCAGCAGTCAGGTCCCGGACACGTACCAGCCCCAGCATTTT

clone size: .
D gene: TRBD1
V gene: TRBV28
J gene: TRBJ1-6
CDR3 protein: CASSLSPGGYDSPLHF
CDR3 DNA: TGTGCCAGCAGTTTAAGTCCAGGGGGTTATGATTCACCCCTCCACTTT

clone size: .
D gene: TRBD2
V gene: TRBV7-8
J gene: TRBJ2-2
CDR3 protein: CASSFTASGGARGELFF
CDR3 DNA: TGTGCCAGCAGCTTTACGGCTAGCGGGGGAGCCAGGGGGGAGCTGTTTTTT

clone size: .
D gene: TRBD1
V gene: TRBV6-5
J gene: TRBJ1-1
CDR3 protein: CASTLGQGNTEAFF
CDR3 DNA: TGTGCCAGCACCCTGGGACAGGGGAACACTGAAGCTTTCTTT

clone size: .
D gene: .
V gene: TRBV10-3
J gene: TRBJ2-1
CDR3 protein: CATWDRGAHNEQFF
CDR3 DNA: TGTGCCACCTGGGACCGGGGGGCCCACAATGAGCAGTTCTTC

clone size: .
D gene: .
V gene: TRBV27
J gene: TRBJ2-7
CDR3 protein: CASRETGITYEQYF
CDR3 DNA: TGTGCCAGCAGGGAGACAGGCATAACCTACGAGCAGTACTTC

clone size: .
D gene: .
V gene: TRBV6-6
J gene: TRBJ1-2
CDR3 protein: CASSYLPGRGYTF
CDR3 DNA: TGTGCCAGCAGTTACCTCCCCGGTAGAGGCTACACCTTC

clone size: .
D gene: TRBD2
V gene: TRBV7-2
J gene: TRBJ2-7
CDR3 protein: CASSQYASGLGQYEQYF
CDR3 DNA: TGTGCCAGCAGCCAATACGCCTCGGGACTAGGGCAATACGAGCAGTACTTC

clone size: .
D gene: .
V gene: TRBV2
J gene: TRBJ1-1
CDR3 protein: CASSAQWLNTEAFF
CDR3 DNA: TGTGCCAGCAGTGCACAGTGGTTGAACACTGAAGCTTTCTTT

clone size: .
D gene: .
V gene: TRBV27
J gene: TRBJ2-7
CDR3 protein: CASSLRGAHSYEQYF
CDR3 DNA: TGTGCCAGCAGCCTCAGGGGGGCCCACTCCTACGAGCAGTACTTC

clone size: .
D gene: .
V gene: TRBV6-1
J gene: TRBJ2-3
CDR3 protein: CASILRGGRDTQYF
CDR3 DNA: TGTGCCAGCATTTTAAGGGGGGGCAGAGATACGCAGTATTTT

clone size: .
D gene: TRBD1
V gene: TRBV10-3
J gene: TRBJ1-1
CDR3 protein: CAISPGGEDTEAFF
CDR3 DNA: TGTGCCATCAGCCCAGGGGGCGAGGACACTGAAGCTTTCTTT

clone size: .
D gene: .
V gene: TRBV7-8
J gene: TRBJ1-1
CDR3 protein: CASSLLHTEAFF
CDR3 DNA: TGTGCCAGCAGCTTATTGCACACAGAAGCTTTCTTT

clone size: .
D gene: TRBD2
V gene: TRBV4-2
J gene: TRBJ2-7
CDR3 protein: CASSLTSGGPEGPYEQYF
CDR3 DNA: TGTGCCAGCAGCCTGACTAGCGGGGGGCCTGAGGGACCCTACGAGCAGTACTTC

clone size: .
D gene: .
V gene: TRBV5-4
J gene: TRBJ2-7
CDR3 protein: CASSSDSSYEQYF
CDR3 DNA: TGTGCCAGCAGCTCAGACAGCTCCTACGAGCAGTACTTC

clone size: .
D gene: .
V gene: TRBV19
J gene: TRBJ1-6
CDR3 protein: CASRATRSYNSPLHF
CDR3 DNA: TGTGCCAGTAGAGCCACCCGCTCCTATAATTCACCCCTCCACTTT

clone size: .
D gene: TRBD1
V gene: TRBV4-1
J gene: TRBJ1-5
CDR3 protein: CASSHSTGAYQPQHF
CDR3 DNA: TGCGCCAGCAGCCACTCGACAGGGGCTTATCAGCCCCAGCATTTT

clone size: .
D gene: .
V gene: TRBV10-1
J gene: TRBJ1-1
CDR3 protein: CASSGGSGLSAFF
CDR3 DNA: TGCGCCAGCAGTGGAGGGTCCGGTTTGTCAGCTTTCTTT

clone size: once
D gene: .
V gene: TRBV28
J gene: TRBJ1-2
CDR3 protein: CASSLGRQYDNYGYTF
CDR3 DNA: TGTGCCAGCAGTTTGGGTCGACAGTACGATAACTATGGCTACACCTTC

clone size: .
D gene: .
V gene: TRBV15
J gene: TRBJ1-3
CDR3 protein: CATSRGQAGNTIYF
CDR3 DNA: TGTGCCACCAGCAGAGGACAGGCTGGAAACACCATATATTTT

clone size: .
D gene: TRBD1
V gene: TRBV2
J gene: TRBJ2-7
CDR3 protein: CASGTDTAGEQYF
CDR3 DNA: TGTGCCAGCGGGACAGATACAGCCGGAGAGCAGTACTTC

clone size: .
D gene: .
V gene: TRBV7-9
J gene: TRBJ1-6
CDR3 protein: CSSSFRGSPLHF
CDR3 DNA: TGTTCCAGCAGCTTCCGGGGTTCACCCCTCCACTTT

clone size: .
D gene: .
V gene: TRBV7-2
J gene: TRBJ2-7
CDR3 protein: CASSLALVTSYEQYF
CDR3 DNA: TGTGCCAGCAGCTTAGCGCTAGTGACCTCCTACGAGCAGTACTTC

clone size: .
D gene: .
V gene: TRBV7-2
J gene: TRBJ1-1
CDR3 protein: CASSTREANTEAFF
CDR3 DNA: TGTGCCAGCAGCACCAGGGAGGCGAACACTGAAGCTTTCTTT

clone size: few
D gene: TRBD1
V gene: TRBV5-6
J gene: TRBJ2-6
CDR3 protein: CASSGTGSFGANVLTF
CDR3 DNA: TGTGCCAGCTCCGGGACAGGGTCTTTTGGGGCCAACGTCCTGACTTTC

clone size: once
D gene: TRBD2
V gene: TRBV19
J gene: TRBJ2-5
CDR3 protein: CASTKGAGGGTQYF
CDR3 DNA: TGTGCCAGTACCAAAGGGGCCGGCGGGGGGACCCAGTACTTC

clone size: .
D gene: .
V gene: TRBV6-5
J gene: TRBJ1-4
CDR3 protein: CASKNGATNEKLFF
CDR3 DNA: TGTGCCAGCAAGAACGGGGCAACTAATGAAAAACTGTTTTTT

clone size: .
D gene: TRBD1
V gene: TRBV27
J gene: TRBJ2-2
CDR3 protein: CASNREGAANTGELFF
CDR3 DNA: TGTGCCAGCAATCGTGAGGGGGCGGCGAACACCGGGGAGCTGTTTTTT

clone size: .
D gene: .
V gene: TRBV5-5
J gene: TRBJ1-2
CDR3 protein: CASSLTTPYYGYTF
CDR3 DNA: TGTGCCAGCAGCTTGACGACTCCTTATTATGGCTACACCTTC

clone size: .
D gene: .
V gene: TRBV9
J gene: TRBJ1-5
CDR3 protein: CASSPAGSYNQPQHF
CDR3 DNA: TGTGCCAGCAGCCCGGCGGGGTCCTACAATCAGCCCCAGCATTTT

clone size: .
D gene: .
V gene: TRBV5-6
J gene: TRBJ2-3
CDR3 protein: CASSLSMGPDTQYF
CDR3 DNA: TGTGCCAGCAGCTTGTCTATGGGCCCAGATACGCAGTATTTT

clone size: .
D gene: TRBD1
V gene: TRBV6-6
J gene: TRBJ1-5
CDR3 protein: CASSDRGGASNQPQHF
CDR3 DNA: TGTGCCAGCAGCGACAGGGGTGGGGCTAGCAATCAGCCCCAGCATTTT

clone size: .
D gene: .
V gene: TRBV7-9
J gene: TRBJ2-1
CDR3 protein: CASSLDASRLVEQFF
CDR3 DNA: TGTGCCAGCAGCTTAGACGCTAGCCGCCTAGTAGAGCAGTTCTTC

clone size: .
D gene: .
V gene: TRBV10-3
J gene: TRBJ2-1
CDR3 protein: CAISEGYSYNEQFF
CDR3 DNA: TGTGCCATCAGTGAGGGGTACAGTTACAATGAGCAGTTCTTC

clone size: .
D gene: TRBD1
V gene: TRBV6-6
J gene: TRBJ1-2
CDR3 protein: CASSFTSQGAGGYTF
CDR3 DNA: TGTGCCAGCAGCTTTACTTCGCAGGGGGCTGGGGGCTACACCTTC

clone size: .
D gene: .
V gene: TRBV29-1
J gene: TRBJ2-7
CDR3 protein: CSVGFGGRRVRDLYEQYF
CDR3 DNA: TGCAGCGTGGGGTTCGGGGGGCGGAGGGTCAGGGATCTCTACGAGCAGTACTTC

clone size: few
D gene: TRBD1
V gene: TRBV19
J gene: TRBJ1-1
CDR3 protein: CASRGQGYTEAFF
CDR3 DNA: TGTGCCAGTAGGGGACAGGGTTATACTGAAGCTTTCTTT

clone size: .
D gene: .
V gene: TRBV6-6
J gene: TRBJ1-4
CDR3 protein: CASSYGGEATNEKLFF
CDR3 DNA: TGTGCCAGCAGTTACGGCGGGGAAGCAACTAATGAAAAACTGTTTTTT

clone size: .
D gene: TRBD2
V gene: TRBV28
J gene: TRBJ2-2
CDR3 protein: CASGLAGGVGELFF
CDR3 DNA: TGTGCCAGCGGACTAGCGGGGGGGGTCGGGGAGCTGTTTTTT

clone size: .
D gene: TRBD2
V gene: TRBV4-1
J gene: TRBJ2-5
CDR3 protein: CASSQEKGLVIETQYF
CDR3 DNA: TGCGCCAGCAGCCAAGAAAAGGGACTAGTCATTGAGACCCAGTACTTC